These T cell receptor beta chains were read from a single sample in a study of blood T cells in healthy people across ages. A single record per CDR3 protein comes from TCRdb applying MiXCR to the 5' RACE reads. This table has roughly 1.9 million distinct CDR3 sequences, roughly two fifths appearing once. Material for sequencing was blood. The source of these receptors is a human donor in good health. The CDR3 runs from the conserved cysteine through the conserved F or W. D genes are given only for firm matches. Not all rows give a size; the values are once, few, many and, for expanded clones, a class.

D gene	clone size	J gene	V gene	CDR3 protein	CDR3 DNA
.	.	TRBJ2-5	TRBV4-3	CASSQDVARGQYF	TGCGCCAGCAGCCAAGATGTGGCTAGGGGGCAGTACTTC
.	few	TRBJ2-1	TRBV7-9	CASSFVKTGRVLNEQFF	TGTGCCAGCAGCTTCGTTAAGACAGGGAGGGTTCTAAATGAGCAGTTCTTC
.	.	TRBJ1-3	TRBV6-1	CASIGGKGSPSGNTIYF	TGTGCCAGCATCGGAGGGAAGGGGTCTCCTTCTGGAAACACCATATATTTT
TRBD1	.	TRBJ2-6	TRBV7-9	CASPWKGVQGASGANVLTF	TGTGCCAGCCCCTGGAAGGGGGTACAGGGGGCTTCTGGGGCCAACGTCCTGACTTTC
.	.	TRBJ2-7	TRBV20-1	CSARVGEMSSHEQYF	TGCAGTGCTAGGGTGGGGGAAATGAGCTCCCACGAGCAGTACTTC
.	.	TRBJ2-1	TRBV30	CAWSQPLGSSYNEQFF	TGTGCCTGGAGTCAACCCCTCGGTAGCTCCTACAATGAGCAGTTCTTC
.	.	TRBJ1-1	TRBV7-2	CASDSTESYTEAFF	TGTGCCAGCGACAGTACGGAATCCTACACTGAAGCTTTCTTT
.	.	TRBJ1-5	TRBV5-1	CASRLDSLAPQHF	TGCGCCAGCAGACTGGACAGCCTCGCGCCCCAGCATTTT
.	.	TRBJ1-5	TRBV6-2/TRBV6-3	CASSSRQAIQPQHF	TGTGCCAGCAGTTCTCGACAGGCTATTCAGCCCCAGCATTTT
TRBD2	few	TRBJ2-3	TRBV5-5	CASSPFWRGDTDTQYF	TGTGCCAGCAGCCCCTTCTGGCGGGGGGACACAGATACGCAGTATTTT
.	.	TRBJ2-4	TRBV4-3	CASSQGWTLGKNIQYF	TGCGCCAGCAGCCAAGGATGGACCCTCGGGAAAAACATTCAGTACTTC
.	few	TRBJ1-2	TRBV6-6	CASSLTAGGGYTF	TGTGCCAGCAGTCTGACAGCGGGCGGGGGCTACACCTTC
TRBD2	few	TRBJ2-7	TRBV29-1	CSVEAGDVYEQYF	TGCAGCGTTGAGGCGGGGGATGTCTACGAGCAGTACTTC
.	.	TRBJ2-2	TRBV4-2	CASSRTTGSSGELFF	TGTGCCAGCAGCCGCACTACGGGATCTTCCGGGGAGCTGTTTTTT
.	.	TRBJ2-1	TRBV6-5	CASSYGGATPSYNEQFF	TGTGCCAGCAGTTATGGTGGGGCTACTCCCTCCTACAATGAGCAGTTCTTC
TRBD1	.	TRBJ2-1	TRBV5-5	CASRSGDREYNEQFF	TGTGCCAGCAGGAGCGGGGACAGGGAGTACAATGAGCAGTTCTTC
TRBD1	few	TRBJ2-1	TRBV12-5	CASGLEQGRKYNEQFF	TGTGCTAGTGGTTTGGAACAGGGGCGCAAGTACAATGAGCAGTTCTTC
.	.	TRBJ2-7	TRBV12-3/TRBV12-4	CASSSVLEQYF	TGTGCCAGCAGTTCGGTCCTCGAGCAGTACTTC
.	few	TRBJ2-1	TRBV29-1	CSAEGMDEQFF	TGCAGCGCCGAAGGTATGGATGAGCAGTTCTTC
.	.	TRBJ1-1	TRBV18	CASSPISMNTEAFF	TGTGCCAGCTCACCAATTTCTATGAACACTGAAGCTTTCTTT
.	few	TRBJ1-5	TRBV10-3	CAISEGRDNSNQPQHF	TGTGCCATCAGTGAGGGACGCGATAATAGCAATCAGCCCCAGCATTTT
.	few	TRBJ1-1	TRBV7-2	CASSLQSVGTEAFF	TGTGCCAGCAGCTTACAGTCGGTAGGCACTGAAGCTTTCTTT
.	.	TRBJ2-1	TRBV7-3	CASSLEAFPYNEQFF	TGTGCCAGCAGCTTAGAAGCATTCCCCTACAATGAGCAGTTCTTC
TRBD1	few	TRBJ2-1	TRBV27	CASSPPPTGEDNEQFF	TGTGCCAGCAGTCCACCTCCGACAGGGGAGGATAATGAGCAGTTCTTC
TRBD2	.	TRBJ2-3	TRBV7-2	CASSLTGLGLSDTQYF	TGTGCCAGCAGCTTAACGGGACTAGGTCTTTCGGATACGCAGTATTTT
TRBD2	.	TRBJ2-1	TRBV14	CASSPHQSGGNEQFF	TGTGCCAGCAGCCCCCACCAGAGCGGGGGGAATGAGCAGTTCTTC
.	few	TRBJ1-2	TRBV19	CASSITPASSGDYTF	TGTGCCAGTAGTATTACTCCGGCCAGCTCGGGTGACTACACCTTC